This entry concerns a single T cell receptor (beta chain). What it binds is not known. TCRdb's copy holds only in-frame clones and misses some; the assay was immunoSEQ multiplex PCR. The table records some 110,000 clones, almost 95% of them present only once. The CDR3 contains 17 residues. V lost 0 bases and J lost 1, with 14 bases in between. Germline CDR1 SGHRS, CDR2 YFSETQ. The data stem from a study of T cell responses to AZD1222 COVID-19 vaccine. Findings and limits, study-wide: Regions left unmutated in variants are reportedly the target of nearly half of spike-specific TCRs.

The rearrangement links TRBV5-1 to TRBJ2-1; a possible D gene is TRBD1 (6 bases). The sequence was collected from an adult who received the AZD1222 COVID-19 vaccine. This material consisted of peripheral blood, taken 28 days after the second AZD1222 dose. CDR3 sequence: CASSLGAGAVSYNEQFF. CDR3 coding DNA: TGCGCCAGCAGCTTGGGGGCAGGGGCGGTATCCTACAATGAGCAGTTCTTC.